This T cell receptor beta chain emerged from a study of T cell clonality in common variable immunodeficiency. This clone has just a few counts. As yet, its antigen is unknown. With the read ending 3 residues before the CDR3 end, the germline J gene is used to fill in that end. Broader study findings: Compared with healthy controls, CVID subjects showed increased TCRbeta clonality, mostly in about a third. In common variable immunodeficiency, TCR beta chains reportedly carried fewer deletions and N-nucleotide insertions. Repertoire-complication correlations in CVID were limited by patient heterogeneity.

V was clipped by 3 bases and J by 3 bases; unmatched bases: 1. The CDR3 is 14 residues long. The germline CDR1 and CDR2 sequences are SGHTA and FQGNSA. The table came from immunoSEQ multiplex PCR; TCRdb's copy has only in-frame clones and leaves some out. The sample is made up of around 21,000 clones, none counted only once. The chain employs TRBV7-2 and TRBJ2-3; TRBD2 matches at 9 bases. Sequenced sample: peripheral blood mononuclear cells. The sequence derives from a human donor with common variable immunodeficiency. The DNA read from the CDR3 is TGTGCCAGCAGCTTCGCGGGGGGGACAGATACG. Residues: CASSFAGGTDT. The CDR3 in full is CASSFAGGTDTQYF. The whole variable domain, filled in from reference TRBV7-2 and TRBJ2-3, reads GAGVSQSPSNKVTEKGKDVELRCDPISGHTALYWYRQSLGQGLEFLIYFQGNSAPDKSGLPSDRFSAERTGGSVSTLTIQRTQQEDSAVYLCASSFAGGTDTQYFGPGTRLTVL.